This T cell receptor beta chain was recorded in a study of shared clonotypes between healthy human individuals. For the study at large: Plates per donor: three CD4 naive, three CD4 memory, two CD8 naive, one CD8 memory.

Germline loops: CDR1 MNHEY, CDR2 SMNVEV (reference sequence). This CDR3 has 11 amino acids. The V and J ends lost 9 bases and 1 base respectively, with 6 bases between them. Naive CD8 populations comprised CD45RO-negative cells positively selected for CCR7, excluding terminally differentiated effector memory CD45RA+ cells. Using immunoSEQ multiplex PCR, the repertoire was profiled, and TCRdb retains in-frame clones only, with some absent. The table lists 760,000 or so clones, roughly 96% of them singletons. The TCR comes from a man aged 25 to 40 in good health. The chain is built from TRBV27 and TRBJ1-1; no firm D call. Sequencing input: naive CD8+ T cells sorted from blood. CDR3 amino acids: CASQKNTEAFF. The CDR3, as DNA: TGTGCCAGTCAGAAGAACACTGAAGCTTTCTTT.